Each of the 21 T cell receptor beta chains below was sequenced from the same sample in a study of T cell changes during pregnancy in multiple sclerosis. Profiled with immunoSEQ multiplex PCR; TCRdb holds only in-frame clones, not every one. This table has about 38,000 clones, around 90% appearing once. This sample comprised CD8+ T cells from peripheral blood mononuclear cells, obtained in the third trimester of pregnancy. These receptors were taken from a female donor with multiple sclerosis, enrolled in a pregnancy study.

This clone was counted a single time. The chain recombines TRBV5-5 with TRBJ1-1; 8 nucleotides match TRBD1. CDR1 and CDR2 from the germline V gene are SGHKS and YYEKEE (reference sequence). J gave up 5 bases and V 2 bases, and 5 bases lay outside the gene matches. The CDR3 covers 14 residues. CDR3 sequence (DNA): TGTGCCAGCAGCTTTCGGACAGGGAGAACTGAAGCTTTCTTT. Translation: CASSFRTGRTEAFF.

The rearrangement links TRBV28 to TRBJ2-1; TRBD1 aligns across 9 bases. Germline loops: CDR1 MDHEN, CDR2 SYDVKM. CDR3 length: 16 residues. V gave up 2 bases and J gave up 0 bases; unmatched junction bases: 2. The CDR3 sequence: CASSLGTGRSYNEQFF. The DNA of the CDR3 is TGTGCCAGCAGTTTAGGGACAGGGCGCTCCTACAATGAGCAGTTCTTC. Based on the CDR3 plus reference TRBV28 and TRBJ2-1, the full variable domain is DVKVTQSSRYLVKRTGEKVFLECVQDMDHENMFWYRQDPGLGLRLIYFSYDVKMKEKGDIPEGYSVSREKKERFSLILESASTNQTSMYLCASSLGTGRSYNEQFFGPGTRLTVL.

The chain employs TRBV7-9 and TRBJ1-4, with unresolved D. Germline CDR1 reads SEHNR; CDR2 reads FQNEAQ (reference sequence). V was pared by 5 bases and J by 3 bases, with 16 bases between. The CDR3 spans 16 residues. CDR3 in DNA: TGTGCCAGCAGCCAAGGACCGGGAAGGGCTAATGAAAAACTGTTTTTT. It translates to CASSQGPGRANEKLFF.

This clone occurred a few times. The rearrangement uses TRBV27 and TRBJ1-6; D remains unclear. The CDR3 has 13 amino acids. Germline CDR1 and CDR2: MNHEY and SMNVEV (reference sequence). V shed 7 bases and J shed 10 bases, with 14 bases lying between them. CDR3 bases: TGTGCCAGCACCCCCTCTACCCGGTCACCCCTCCACTTT. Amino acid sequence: CASTPSTRSPLHF.

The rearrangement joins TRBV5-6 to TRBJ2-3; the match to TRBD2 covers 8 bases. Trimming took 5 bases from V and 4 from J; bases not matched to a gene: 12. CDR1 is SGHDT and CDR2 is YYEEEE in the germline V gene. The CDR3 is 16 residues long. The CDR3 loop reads CASSFSSGWEADTQYF. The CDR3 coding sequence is TGTGCCAGCAGTTTTTCTAGCGGGTGGGAGGCAGATACGCAGTATTTT.

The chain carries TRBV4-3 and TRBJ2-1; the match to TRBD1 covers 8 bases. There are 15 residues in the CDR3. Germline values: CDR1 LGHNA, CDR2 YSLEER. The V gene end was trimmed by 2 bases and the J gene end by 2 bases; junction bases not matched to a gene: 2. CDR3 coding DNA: TGCGCCAGCAGCCAAAGGACAGGGCCCTACAATGAGCAGTTCTTC. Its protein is CASSQRTGPYNEQFF.

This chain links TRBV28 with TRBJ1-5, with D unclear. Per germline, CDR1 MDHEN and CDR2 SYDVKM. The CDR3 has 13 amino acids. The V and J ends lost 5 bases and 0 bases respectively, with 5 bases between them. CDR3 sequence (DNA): TGTGCCAGCAGTCTTTATAGCAATCAGCCCCAGCATTTT. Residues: CASSLYSNQPQHF.

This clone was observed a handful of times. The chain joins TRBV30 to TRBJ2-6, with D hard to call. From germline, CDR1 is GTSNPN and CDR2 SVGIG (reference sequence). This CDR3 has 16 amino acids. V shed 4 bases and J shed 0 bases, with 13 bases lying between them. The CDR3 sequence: CAWTPTERSGANVLTF. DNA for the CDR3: TGTGCCTGGACTCCTACTGAGCGCTCTGGGGCCAACGTCCTGACTTTC.

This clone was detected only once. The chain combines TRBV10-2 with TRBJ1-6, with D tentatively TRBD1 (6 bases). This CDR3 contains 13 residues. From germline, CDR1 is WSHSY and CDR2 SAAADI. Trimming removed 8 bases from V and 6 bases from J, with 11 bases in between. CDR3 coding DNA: TGCGCCAGCTTTGGACAGTTTAATTCACCCCTCCACTTT. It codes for CASFGQFNSPLHF.

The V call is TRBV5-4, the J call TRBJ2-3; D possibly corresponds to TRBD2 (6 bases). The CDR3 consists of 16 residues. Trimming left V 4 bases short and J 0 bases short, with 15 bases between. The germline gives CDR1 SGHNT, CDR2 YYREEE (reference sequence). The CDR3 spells CASSPSRRGSTDTQYF. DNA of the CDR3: TGTGCCAGCAGCCCGAGCAGGCGGGGAAGCACAGATACGCAGTATTTT.

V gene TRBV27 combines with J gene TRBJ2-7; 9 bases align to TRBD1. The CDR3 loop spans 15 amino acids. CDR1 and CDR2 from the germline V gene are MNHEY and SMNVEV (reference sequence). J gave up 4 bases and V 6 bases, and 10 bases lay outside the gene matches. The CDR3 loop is CASRLQGARGYEQYF. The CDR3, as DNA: TGTGCCAGCAGATTACAGGGGGCGCGAGGTTACGAGCAGTACTTC.

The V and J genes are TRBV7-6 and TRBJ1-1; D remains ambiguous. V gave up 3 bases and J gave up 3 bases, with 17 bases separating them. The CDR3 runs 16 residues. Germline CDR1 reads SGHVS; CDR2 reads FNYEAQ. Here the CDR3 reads CASSLEDGREDTEAFF. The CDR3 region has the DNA TGTGCCAGCAGCTTGGAGGACGGACGTGAGGACACTGAAGCTTTCTTT.

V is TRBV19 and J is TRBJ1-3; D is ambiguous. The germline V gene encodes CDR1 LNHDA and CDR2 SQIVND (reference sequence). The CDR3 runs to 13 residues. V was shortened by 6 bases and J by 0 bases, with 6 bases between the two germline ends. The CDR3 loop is CASREGSGNTIYF. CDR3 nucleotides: TGTGCCAGTAGGGAGGGCTCTGGAAACACCATATATTTT.

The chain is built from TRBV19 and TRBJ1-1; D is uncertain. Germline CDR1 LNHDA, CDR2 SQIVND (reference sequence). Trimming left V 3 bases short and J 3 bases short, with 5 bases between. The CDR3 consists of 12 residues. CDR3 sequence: CASSISYTEAFF. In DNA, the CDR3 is TGTGCCAGTAGTATTAGCTACACTGAAGCTTTCTTT.

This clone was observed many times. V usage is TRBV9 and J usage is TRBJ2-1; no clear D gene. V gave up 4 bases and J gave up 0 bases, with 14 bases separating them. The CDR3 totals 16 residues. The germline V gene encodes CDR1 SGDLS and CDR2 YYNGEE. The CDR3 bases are TGTGCCAGCAGCCCACTTGGGCTATACTCCTACAATGAGCAGTTCTTC. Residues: CASSPLGLYSYNEQFF.

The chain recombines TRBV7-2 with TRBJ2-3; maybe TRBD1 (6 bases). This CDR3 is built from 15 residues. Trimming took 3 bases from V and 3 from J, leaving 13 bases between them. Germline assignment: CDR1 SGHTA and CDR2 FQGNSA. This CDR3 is CASSFIGQPTDTQYF. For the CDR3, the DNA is TGTGCCAGCAGCTTTATCGGACAGCCTACAGATACGCAGTATTTT.

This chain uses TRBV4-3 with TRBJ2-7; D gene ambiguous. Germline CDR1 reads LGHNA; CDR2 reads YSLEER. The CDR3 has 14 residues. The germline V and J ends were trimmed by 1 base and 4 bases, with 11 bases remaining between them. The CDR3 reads CASSQVGSSYEQYF. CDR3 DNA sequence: TGCGCCAGCAGCCAAGTGGGCTCCTCGTACGAGCAGTACTTC.

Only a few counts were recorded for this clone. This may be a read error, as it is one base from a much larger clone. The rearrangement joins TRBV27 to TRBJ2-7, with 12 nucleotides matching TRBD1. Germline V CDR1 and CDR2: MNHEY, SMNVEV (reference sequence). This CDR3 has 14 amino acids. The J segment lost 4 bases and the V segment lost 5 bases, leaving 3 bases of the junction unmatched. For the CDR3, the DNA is TGTGCCAGCAGTGAGGGACAGGGGGCGTACGAGCAGTACTTC. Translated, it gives CASSEGQGAYEQYF.

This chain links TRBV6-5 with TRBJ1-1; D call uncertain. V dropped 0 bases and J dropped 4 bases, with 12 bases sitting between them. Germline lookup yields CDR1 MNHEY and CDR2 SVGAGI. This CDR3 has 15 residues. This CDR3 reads CASSYSTPGSTEAFF. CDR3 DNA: TGTGCCAGCAGTTACTCGACTCCCGGGAGCACTGAAGCTTTCTTT.

CDR3: CASSFSGELFF. CDR3 sequence (DNA): TGCGCCAGCAGCTTTAGCGGGGAGCTGTTTTTT. V is TRBV4-3 and J is TRBJ2-2, with no clear D. Looked up from germline, CDR1 is LGHNA and CDR2 is YSLEER. This CDR3 spans 11 amino acids. Between the trimmed V and J ends, which lost 5 bases and 7 bases, there was a span of 5 bases.

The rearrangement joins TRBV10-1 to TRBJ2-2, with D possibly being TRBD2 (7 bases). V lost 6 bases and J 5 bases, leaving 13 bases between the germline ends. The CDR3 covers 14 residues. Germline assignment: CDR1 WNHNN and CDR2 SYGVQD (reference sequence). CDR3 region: CASSRGAETGELFF. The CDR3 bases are TGCGCCAGCAGCCGGGGGGCCGAAACCGGGGAGCTGTTTTTT.